This passage covers 28 T cell receptor beta chains from one sample sequenced in a study of shared clonotypes between healthy human individuals. TCRdb's table, derived via immunoSEQ multiplex PCR, lists solely in-frame clones and lacks some. The sample gives some 660,000 clones, 55% to 85% of which show up once; under 2% is in the top ten. What was sequenced was memory CD4+ T cells sorted from blood. The sample's subset: CD45RA-negative fraction. The receptors here all came from a woman aged 25 to 39 in good health.

This clone was counted a single time. This chain links TRBV5-5 with TRBJ1-5; no firm D call. Trimming removed 4 bases at V and 2 bases at J, with 16 bases between. This CDR3 comprises 16 residues. In germline, CDR1 is SGHKS, CDR2 YYEKEE (reference sequence). The CDR3 region has the DNA TGTGCCAGCAGCCAATTCAACACGAGGGGCAATCAGCCCCAGCATTTT. Its protein product is CASSQFNTRGNQPQHF.

This chain links TRBV7-8 with TRBJ2-1, with 16 nucleotides matching TRBD2. The CDR3 totals 18 residues. Germline V CDR1 and CDR2: SGHVS, FQNEAQ. After removal of 5 bases from V and 6 bases from J, the junction contained 10 bases not matched to a gene. DNA of the CDR3: TGTGCCAGCAGCCTAGACTCGGGACTAGCGGGAGGGAGCAATGAGCAGTTCTTC. This translates into CASSLDSGLAGGSNEQFF. Using reference TRBV7-8 and TRBJ2-1 for the parts outside the CDR3, the full variable domain is GAGVSQSPRYKVAKRGQDVALRCDPISGHVSLFWYQQALGQGPEFLTYFQNEAQLDKSGLPSDRFFAERPEGSVSTLKIQRTQQEDSAVYLCASSLDSGLAGGSNEQFFGPGTRLTVL.

As to this clone: Other DNA sequences in the same sample also yield this CDR3. The rearrangement links TRBV5-1 to TRBJ2-1; possibly TRBD1 for D (6 bases). Trimming left V 4 bases short and J 4 bases short, with 15 bases between. The CDR3 contains 15 residues. Germline V gene data show CDR1 as SGHRS and CDR2 as YFSETQ. In nucleotides, the CDR3 is TGCGCCAGCAGCCTGGACAGTGGGGGTTACAATGAGCAGTTCTTC. Translation: CASSLDSGGYNEQFF.

The chain links TRBV6-1 to TRBJ2-1; the D gene is possibly TRBD1 (5 bases). Between the trimmed V and J ends, which lost 1 base and 6 bases, there was a span of 13 bases. There are 15 residues in the CDR3. Per germline, CDR1 MNHNS and CDR2 SASEGT. For the CDR3, the DNA is TGTGCCAGCAGTGAAGTTGGGGCTGGCCTCAATGAGCAGTTCTTC. Translating it yields CASSEVGAGLNEQFF.

The chain recombines TRBV19 with TRBJ1-3; 9 bases agree with TRBD1. V shed 8 bases and J 1 base; nucleotides not matched to a gene: 9. There are 16 residues in the CDR3. The germline gives CDR1 LNHDA, CDR2 SQIVND (reference sequence). CDR3: CASSRGTGTSGNTIYF. The CDR3 DNA follows: TGTGCCAGTTCCCGCGGGACAGGGACTTCTGGAAACACCATATATTTT.

This clone has a count of ten or more. The chain employs TRBV7-9 and TRBJ2-2, with 9 bases that match TRBD1. Per germline, CDR1 SEHNR and CDR2 FQNEAQ (reference sequence). The CDR3 loop spans 14 amino acids. The V gene end was trimmed by 4 bases and the J gene end by 3 bases; junction bases not matched to a gene: 0. CDR3 nucleotides: TGTGCCAGCAGCTGGGACAGGGACACCGGGGAGCTGTTTTTT. It specifies CASSWDRDTGELFF. The full variable domain, completed using reference TRBV7-9 and TRBJ2-2, is DTGVSQNPRHKITKRGQNVTFRCDPISEHNRLYWYRQTLGQGPEFLTYFQNEAQLEKSRLLSDRFSAERPKGSFSTLEIQRTEQGDSAMYLCASSWDRDTGELFFGEGSRLTVL.

This rearrangement joins TRBV2 to TRBJ1-3; D may be TRBD1 (5 bases). Trimming cost V 5 bases and J 9 bases, with 14 bases left between them. This CDR3 is 13 amino acids long. Germline CDR1 is SNHLY and CDR2 is FYNNEI. As DNA, the CDR3 is TGTGCCAGCAGTACGAGGGGCCGAAGCACCATATATTTT. Amino acids: CASSTRGRSTIYF.

In DNA form, the CDR3 reads TGCAGCGTTGAAGTCCGGAGGGACGACACTGAAGCTTTCTTT. It specifies CSVEVRRDDTEAFF. The gene calls are TRBV29-1 and TRBJ1-1, with D perhaps matching TRBD1 (5 bases). This CDR3 is built from 14 residues. Germline V CDR1 and CDR2: SQVTM, ANQGSEA. Trimming left V 1 base short and J 3 bases short, with 12 bases between.

This chain uses TRBV19 with TRBJ2-1, with TRBD2 identical over 8 bases. Losses at the gene ends were 3 bases for V and 8 bases for J; bases not matched to a gene: 6. The CDR3 loop spans 14 amino acids. Germline V gene data show CDR1 as LNHDA and CDR2 as SQIVND (reference sequence). The CDR3 bases are TGTGCCAGTAGTATCTGGCGGGAGGTCGATGAGCAGTTCTTC. Residues: CASSIWREVDEQFF. The whole variable domain, remainder taken from reference TRBV19 and TRBJ2-1, is DGGITQSPKYLFRKEGQNVTLSCEQNLNHDAMYWYRQDPGQGLRLIYYSQIVNDFQKGDIAEGYSVSREKKESFPLTVTSAQKNPTAFYLCASSIWREVDEQFFGPGTRLTVL.

V and J are TRBV28 and TRBJ1-4; a possible D gene is TRBD1 (6 bases). Germline V CDR1 and CDR2: MDHEN, SYDVKM. Between the trimmed V and J ends, which lost 5 bases and 7 bases, there was a span of 17 bases. There are 15 residues in the CDR3. CDR3 sequence reads: CASSPGGGQGEKLFF. The CDR3 coding sequence is TGTGCCAGCAGTCCCGGCGGGGGGCAAGGTGAAAAACTGTTTTTT. The entire variable domain, with the rest obtained from reference TRBV28 and TRBJ1-4, is as follows: DVKVTQSSRYLVKRTGEKVFLECVQDMDHENMFWYRQDPGLGLRLIYFSYDVKMKEKGDIPEGYSVSREKKERFSLILESASTNQTSMYLCASSPGGGQGEKLFFGSGTQLSVL.

The gene calls are TRBV11-2 and TRBJ1-3; no clear D. The V and J ends lost 5 bases and 0 bases respectively, with 11 bases between them. There are 15 residues in the CDR3. The germline gives CDR1 SGHAT, CDR2 FQNNGV. The CDR3 loop is CASSPVGYSGNTIYF. The CDR3 DNA follows: TGTGCCAGCAGCCCTGTAGGGTACTCTGGAAACACCATATATTTT.

The chain couples TRBV27 to TRBJ2-1, with D hard to call. The CDR3 length is 13 residues. Trimming left V 5 bases short and J 4 bases short, with 9 bases between. Germline V gene sequence: CDR1 MNHEY, CDR2 SMNVEV (reference sequence). Here the CDR3 reads CASSTVLYNEQFF. CDR3 nucleotide sequence: TGTGCCAGCAGTACAGTTCTATACAATGAGCAGTTCTTC.

This chain links TRBV19 with TRBJ1-4; 7 positions agree with TRBD1. The length of the CDR3 is 15 residues. Looked up from germline, CDR1 is LNHDA and CDR2 is SQIVND (reference sequence). V shed 3 bases and J 6 bases; nucleotides not matched to a gene: 7. CDR3 bases: TGTGCCAGTAGTATTACCGGGACAGTGTATGAAAAACTGTTTTTT. It is translated as CASSITGTVYEKLFF.

CDR3 in DNA: TGTGCCAGTAGTATTGGGGAGCGGTATAATGAAAAACTGTTTTTT. As protein: CASSIGERYNEKLFF. V is TRBV19 and J is TRBJ1-4; D remains unclear. CDR3 length: 15 residues. From germline, CDR1 is LNHDA and CDR2 SQIVND (reference sequence). Deletions cut 3 bases from V and 4 bases from J, with 12 bases between.

Remarks on this clone: The likely explanation is a read error, given a far larger clone one base away. The sample has other DNA sequences that encode this CDR3 too. The V call is TRBV5-4, the J call TRBJ2-5; 7 nucleotides match TRBD1. Trimming at V came to 5 bases and at J to 2 bases, leaving 6 bases not matched to a gene. The V gene's germline CDR1 is SGHNT and CDR2 YYREEE (reference sequence). The CDR3 consists of 14 residues. The CDR3 is CASSSGTDQETQYF. Here the CDR3 DNA reads TGTGCCAGCAGTTCCGGGACAGATCAAGAGACCCAGTACTTC.

This clone occurred once. The gene calls are TRBV28 and TRBJ2-7; 10 bases fit TRBD1. In germline, CDR1 is MDHEN, CDR2 SYDVKM. J was trimmed by 3 bases and V by 7 bases; bases with no gene match: 9. The CDR3 is made up of 15 amino acids. This chain's CDR3 is CASIRDRGRVYEQYF. The CDR3 DNA reads TGTGCCAGCATTCGGGACAGGGGTAGGGTCTACGAGCAGTACTTC.

This chain uses TRBV29-1 with TRBJ2-5; 11 bases map to TRBD1. Germline V CDR1 and CDR2: SQVTM, ANQGSEA. This CDR3 has 14 amino acids. The V gene end was trimmed by 5 bases and the J gene end by 5 bases; junction bases not matched to a gene: 7. The CDR3 sequence: CSVWDRGSGETQYF. The CDR3 region has the DNA TGCAGCGTTTGGGACAGGGGGTCTGGCGAGACCCAGTACTTC.

This clone has a count of ten or more. V is TRBV2 and J is TRBJ2-5, with 9 bases matching TRBD2. Unmatched junction bases numbered 0, after V lost 4 bases and J lost 3 bases. The germline V gene has CDR1 SNHLY and CDR2 FYNNEI. The CDR3 is 13 amino acids. The CDR3 here is CASSVAGEETQYF. The CDR3, as DNA: TGTGCCAGCAGTGTAGCGGGAGAAGAGACCCAGTACTTC.

The chain carries TRBV11-1 and TRBJ2-2; 14 nucleotides align to TRBD2. V dropped 6 bases and J dropped 0; count of bases not matched to a gene: 6. The CDR3 is 18 amino acids. The germline V gene has CDR1 SGHAT and CDR2 FQDESV (reference sequence). CDR3 coding DNA: TGTGCCAGCAGATGGGGACTAGCGGGAGAGTCGAACACCGGGGAGCTGTTTTTT. Translated, it gives CASRWGLAGESNTGELFF.

Note on this clone: The same CDR3 can be traced to other DNA sequences in this sample. The chain employs TRBV7-9 and TRBJ2-1; D is undetermined. The V gene lost 0 bases and the J gene lost 9 bases, with 3 bases spanning the gap. Germline V lookup: CDR1 SEHNR, CDR2 FQNEAQ (reference sequence). CDR3 size: 11 residues. In DNA form, the CDR3 reads TGTGCCAGCAGCTTAGCTGGTGAGCAGTTCTTC. Protein: CASSLAGEQFF. Full variable domain (remainder filled in from reference TRBV7-9 and TRBJ2-1): DTGVSQNPRHKITKRGQNVTFRCDPISEHNRLYWYRQTLGQGPEFLTYFQNEAQLEKSRLLSDRFSAERPKGSFSTLEIQRTEQGDSAMYLCASSLAGEQFFGPGTRLTVL.

This clone came up a few times. A much larger clonotype is one base distant, so this may be a read error. Other DNA sequences in this sample translate to the same CDR3. The rearrangement uses TRBV5-1 and TRBJ1-3, with 7 bases fitting TRBD1. Germline trimming cut 4 bases from V and 2 bases from J; bases unmatched to any gene: 3. The CDR3 has 14 amino acids. Germline V gene sequence: CDR1 SGHRS, CDR2 YFSETQ. In DNA form, the CDR3 reads TGCGCCAGCAGCCAAGGGACAGCTGGAAACACCATATATTTT. Residues: CASSQGTAGNTIYF. The complete variable domain, with remaining parts taken from reference TRBV5-1 and TRBJ1-3, reads KAGVTQTPRYLIKTRGQQVTLSCSPISGHRSVSWYQQTPGQGLQFLFEYFSETQRNKGNFPGRFSGRQFSNSRSEMNVSTLELGDSALYLCASSQGTAGNTIYFGEGSWLTVV.

The chain recombines TRBV28 with TRBJ1-1, with TRBD1 as a possible D gene (5 bases). The ends were cut back, 5 bases at V and 1 base at J, with 11 bases in the middle. The CDR3 runs 14 residues. CDR1 is MDHEN and CDR2 is SYDVKM in the germline V gene. The CDR3, as DNA: TGTGCCAGCAGTGGATGGGGCTGGAACACTGAAGCTTTCTTT. Residues: CASSGWGWNTEAFF.

This chain uses TRBV5-4 with TRBJ1-2; 10 positions match TRBD1. The germline V gene has CDR1 SGHNT and CDR2 YYREEE (reference sequence). This CDR3 spans 16 amino acids. The J segment lost 0 bases and the V segment lost 4 bases, leaving 6 bases of the junction unmatched. As DNA, the CDR3 is TGTGCCAGCAGCCACCGACAGGGGGCCCCTAACTATGGCTACACCTTC. This translates into CASSHRQGAPNYGYTF. The whole variable domain, remainder taken from reference TRBV5-4 and TRBJ1-2, is ETGVTQSPTHLIKTRGQQVTLRCSSQSGHNTVSWYQQALGQGPQFIFQYYREEENGRGNFPPRFSGLQFPNYSSELNVNALELDDSALYLCASSHRQGAPNYGYTFGSGTRLTVV.

This chain connects TRBV11-3 to TRBJ2-7; D is possibly TRBD1 (6 bases). The CDR3 length is 14 residues. Germline loops: CDR1 SGHNT, CDR2 YENEEA. The germline V and J ends were trimmed by 5 bases and 9 bases, with 20 bases remaining between them. The CDR3 DNA reads as TGTGCCAGCAGCCATTTCAGGGGAGCTCTCGGGCAGTACTTC. The encoded protein is CASSHFRGALGQYF.

The chain joins TRBV2 to TRBJ2-3, with 13 nucleotides matching TRBD2. This CDR3 has 16 residues. Trimming removed 5 bases from V and 3 bases from J; junction bases left unmatched: 5. CDR1 is SNHLY, CDR2 FYNNEI, per germline. The CDR3 nucleotides are TGTGCCAGCAGTCGTGGACTAGCGGGAGAAACAGATACGCAGTATTTT. Amino acids: CASSRGLAGETDTQYF.

This chain links TRBV28 with TRBJ1-5, with D maybe TRBD1 (6 bases). Germline V gives CDR1 MDHEN, CDR2 SYDVKM. Trimming left V 5 bases short and J 4 bases short, with 18 bases between. The CDR3 extends over 16 amino acids. The DNA of the CDR3 is TGTGCCAGCAGTCCGAAGGGGACACATGTTAATCAGCCCCAGCATTTT. Protein: CASSPKGTHVNQPQHF.

The V gene is TRBV18, the J gene TRBJ2-7; D is unresolved. The V end was cut by 5 bases, the J end by 1 base, with 9 bases between. This CDR3 has 13 residues. Germline V CDR1 and CDR2: KGHSH, LQKENI. The CDR3 bases are TGTGCCAGCTCATCATACGTGTCCTACGAGCAGTACTTC. Amino acid sequence: CASSSYVSYEQYF.

The chain combines TRBV25-1 with TRBJ2-1; TRBD2 matches at 11 bases. Germline V gene sequence: CDR1 MGHDK, CDR2 SYGVNS. Losses at the gene ends were 8 bases for V and 10 bases for J; bases not matched to a gene: 22. The CDR3 sequence is 18 residues long. CDR3 sequence reads: CASQSRDRDLAGGVEQFF. The CDR3 bases are TGTGCCAGCCAGTCCCGGGACAGGGATCTAGCGGGAGGTGTCGAGCAGTTCTTC. Drawing the rest from reference TRBV25-1 and TRBJ2-1, the complete variable domain is EADIYQTPRYLVIGTGKKITLECSQTMGHDKMYWYQQDPGMELHLIHYSYGVNSTEKGDLSSESTVSRIRTEHFPLTLESARPSHTSQYLCASQSRDRDLAGGVEQFFGPGTRLTVL.